The 21 T cell receptor beta chains below were found in one sample sequenced in a study of human T cells and chemical hapten exposure. Noted time point: patch test 2, 6 weeks after DPC sensitization. Specified treatment: therapeutic diphenylcyclopropenone sensitization with weekly scalp DPC. Each CDR3 protein gets one entry after TCRdb re-called the RACE reads with MiXCR. The table includes approximately 92,000 distinct CDR3 sequences, 10% to 12% detected once. The specimen was whole blood, collected in connection with sensitization to the hapten diphenylcyclopropenone (DPC). These receptors originate from a woman aged 40 to 50 with alopecia areata. Some clones in this sample may be carry-over from other donors' samples.

This clonotype has a handful of counts. The V and J genes are TRBV29-1 and TRBJ1-1, with D unclear. V lost 3 bases and J 0 bases, leaving 8 bases between the germline ends. CDR1 and CDR2 (germline): SQVTM, ANQGSEA. The CDR3 sequence is 13 residues long. In DNA form, the CDR3 reads TGCAGCGTTGATCGCTCCATGAACACTGAAGCTTTCTTT. It codes for CSVDRSMNTEAFF. Full variable domain (outside the CDR3, taken from reference TRBV29-1 and TRBJ1-1): SAVISQKPSRDICQRGTSLTIQCQVDSQVTMMFWYRQQPGQSLTLIATANQGSEATYESGFVIDKFPISRPNLTFSTLTVSNMSPEDSSIYLCSVDRSMNTEAFFGQGTRLTVV.

This clonotype showed up many times. The CDR3 DNA reads as TGTGCCAGCTCTACGGTGACTACCGCCTACGAGCAGTACTTC. Translation gives CASSTVTTAYEQYF. The J gene is TRBJ2-7, the V gene TRBV3-1, with D maybe TRBD2 (5 bases). The CDR3 is made up of 14 amino acids. Trimming cost V 8 bases and J 2 bases, with 16 bases left between them. Germline loops: CDR1 LGHDT, CDR2 YNNKEL (reference sequence).

This clonotype was detected only once. V gene TRBV5-3 combines with J gene TRBJ2-2; D is ambiguous. TRBV5-3 is noted as an ORF with a role that remains uncertain. The CDR3 loop spans 11 amino acids. V was pared by 4 bases and J by 6 bases, with 4 bases between. Here the CDR3 reads CARSHSGELFF. The CDR3 DNA reads as TGTGCCAGAAGCCACTCCGGGGAGCTGTTTTTT.

This clonotype was observed at least ten times. This rearrangement joins TRBV12-3 or TRBV12-4 to TRBJ2-7; D unresolved. V was trimmed by 1 base and J by 4 bases, leaving 8 bases between them. This CDR3 has 13 residues. The DNA for the CDR3 is TGTGCCAGCAGTTTAGTGCCCAGTTACGAGCAGTACTTC. It translates to CASSLVPSYEQYF.

The chain couples TRBV7-2 to TRBJ2-3, with no clear D. The V and J ends lost 3 bases and 0 bases respectively, with 10 bases between them. The germline V gene encodes CDR1 SGHTA and CDR2 FQGNSA. This CDR3 contains 15 residues. This CDR3 reads CASSFDWYSTDTQYF. The CDR3 DNA reads TGTGCCAGCAGCTTTGACTGGTATAGCACAGATACGCAGTATTTT.

This clonotype has at least ten counts. This chain connects TRBV20-1 to TRBJ1-4; D call uncertain. Germline loops: CDR1 DFQATT, CDR2 SNEGSKA (reference sequence). There are 16 residues in the CDR3. V was shortened by 1 base and J by 4 bases, with 16 bases between the two germline ends. CDR3 protein: CSARGAPGPFNEKLFF. The CDR3 nucleotides read TGCAGTGCTAGAGGGGCCCCGGGTCCCTTTAATGAAAAACTGTTTTTT.

In this sample, this clonotype turned up a few times. The chain recombines TRBV7-2 with TRBJ1-1, with a weak D call TRBD1 (6 bases). V was clipped by 2 bases and J by 6 bases, with 10 bases between them. The CDR3 contains 13 residues. The germline gives CDR1 SGHTA, CDR2 FQGNSA. The CDR3 nucleotides are TGTGCCAGCAGCTTAACTCGGACAGCTGAAGCTTTCTTT. Translating it yields CASSLTRTAEAFF.

This clonotype was detected only a few times. V and J are TRBV30 and TRBJ1-2; D not resolved. V was shortened by 3 bases and J by 4 bases, with 12 bases between the two germline ends. Germline lookup yields CDR1 GTSNPN and CDR2 SVGIG (reference sequence). CDR3 length: 13 residues. The CDR3 DNA is TGTGCCTGGAGGAGCACGGGCGCCTATGGCTACACCTTC. Amino acid sequence: CAWRSTGAYGYTF.

This clonotype has a count of ten or more. J is TRBJ2-3 and V is TRBV7-2, with a tentative D call TRBD1 (5 bases). This CDR3 is built from 14 residues. The V end lost 3 bases, the J end lost 0 bases, and 7 bases lay between the germline ends. From germline, CDR1 is SGHTA and CDR2 FQGNSA. This chain's CDR3 is CASSLTASTDTQYF. The CDR3 bases are TGTGCCAGCAGCTTGACAGCTAGCACAGATACGCAGTATTTT.

This clonotype was observed at least ten times. The genes are TRBV9 and TRBJ2-1; the match to TRBD2 covers 9 bases. Looked up from germline, CDR1 is SGDLS and CDR2 is YYNGEE. V lost 0 bases to trimming and J lost 5 bases; unmatched junction nucleotides: 3. The CDR3 is made up of 15 amino acids. The CDR3 DNA reads TGTGCCAGCAGCGTAGGCGCTAGCGGGAACAATGAGCAGTTCTTC. Amino acid sequence: CASSVGASGNNEQFF.

This clonotype was seen repeatedly, ten times or more. The genes are TRBV6-6 and TRBJ1-2; 9 bases line up with TRBD1. Trimming at V came to 7 bases and at J to 7 bases, leaving 13 bases not matched to a gene. This CDR3 comprises 15 residues. Germline V gene sequence: CDR1 MNHNY, CDR2 SVGAGI (reference sequence). CDR3 bases: TGTGCCAGCACCCCCGCCACAGGGGGCCTTGGTGGCTACACCTTC. It specifies CASTPATGGLGGYTF.

This clonotype was found a few times. The V and J genes are TRBV5-6 and TRBJ2-7; TRBD1 matches at 8 bases. J gave up 4 bases and V 3 bases, and 9 bases lay outside the gene matches. CDR3 length equals 15 residues. Germline V gives CDR1 SGHDT, CDR2 YYEEEE. CDR3: CASSSPDRDGYEQYF. In DNA form, the CDR3 reads TGTGCCAGCAGCTCCCCGGACAGGGACGGGTACGAGCAGTACTTC.

At least ten counts were recorded for this clonotype. The chain uses TRBV15 and TRBJ1-1; D uncertain. The CDR3 runs 14 residues. The V gene's germline CDR1 is LNHNV and CDR2 YYDKDF (reference sequence). Trimming stripped 5 bases from V and 9 bases from J, with 19 bases between. CDR3 nucleotides: TGTGCCACCAGCCAAGAGATTGGGGATTCAAAAGCTTTCTTT. It encodes CATSQEIGDSKAFF.

In its sample, this clonotype was seen a few times. The V call is TRBV6-5, the J call TRBJ2-1; tentatively, D is TRBD1 (5 bases). From germline, CDR1 is MNHEY and CDR2 SVGAGI. Trimming stripped 7 bases from V and 3 bases from J, with 16 bases between. The CDR3 has 15 residues. CDR3 amino acids: CASTPRVGRYNEQFF. The CDR3, as DNA: TGTGCCAGCACCCCCAGGGTAGGCCGCTACAATGAGCAGTTCTTC.

This clonotype was found a few times. The J gene is TRBJ2-1, the V gene TRBV20-1; weak D call: TRBD2 (5 bases). The CDR3 sequence is 17 residues long. Trimming stripped 4 bases from V and 10 bases from J, with 29 bases between. Germline loops: CDR1 DFQATT, CDR2 SNEGSKA (reference sequence). Here the CDR3 reads CSATIPLSVEGGGEQFF. The CDR3 region has the DNA TGCAGTGCTACCATTCCCCTTAGCGTGGAAGGAGGTGGAGAGCAGTTCTTC.

The chain combines TRBV2 with TRBJ1-6; D gene ambiguous. V was shortened by 5 bases and J by 8 bases, with 4 bases between the two germline ends. The length of the CDR3 is 11 residues. Germline loops: CDR1 SNHLY, CDR2 FYNNEI. The CDR3 region has the DNA TGTGCCAGCAGTATGGATTCACCCCTCCACTTT. This gives the protein CASSMDSPLHF.

This clonotype came up many times. V usage is TRBV18 and J usage is TRBJ2-3; 8 positions agree with TRBD1. V was clipped by 3 bases and J by 2 bases; unmatched bases: 10. The CDR3 is made up of 17 amino acids. CDR1 KGHSH and CDR2 LQKENI come from the germline V gene. The CDR3, as DNA: TGTGCCAGCTCACCCCTCCCCGCGACAGGGGCCACAGATACGCAGTATTTT. It encodes CASSPLPATGATDTQYF.

In this sample, this clonotype turned up a few times. This chain joins TRBV7-9 and TRBJ1-4; D uncertain. The V and J ends lost 5 bases and 2 bases respectively, with 9 bases between them. The CDR3 loop spans 14 amino acids. Germline V gene sequence: CDR1 SEHNR, CDR2 FQNEAQ (reference sequence). CDR3 bases: TGTGCCAGCAGCGTCTTCGGCACTAATGAAAAACTGTTTTTT. This translates into CASSVFGTNEKLFF.

This clonotype was found a few times. The CDR3 spells CASGGGKDTQYF. CDR3 DNA: TGTGCCTCGGGAGGAGGTAAAGATACGCAGTATTTT. This chain connects TRBV12-3 or TRBV12-4 to TRBJ2-3; TRBD2 aligns across 7 bases. CDR3 length: 12 residues. J lost 5 bases, V lost 11 bases, and 7 bases had no gene match.

This clonotype occurred many times. The J gene is TRBJ2-7, the V gene TRBV7-9; D call uncertain. The CDR3 consists of 12 residues. Deletions cut 5 bases from V and 4 bases from J, with 9 bases between. CDR1 is SEHNR, CDR2 FQNEAQ, per germline (reference sequence). CDR3 nucleotides: TGTGCCAGCAGCCCCGACGGATACGAGCAGTACTTC. It translates to CASSPDGYEQYF.

The chain joins TRBV9 to TRBJ2-3, with 10 bases fitting TRBD2. Losses at the gene ends were 4 bases for V and 1 base for J; bases not matched to a gene: 15. Germline CDR1 reads SGDLS; CDR2 reads YYNGEE. There are 19 residues in the CDR3. The CDR3 reads CASSTPSGSSTFGTDTQYF. In DNA form, the CDR3 reads TGTGCCAGCAGCACCCCTAGCGGGAGCTCCACTTTCGGCACAGATACGCAGTATTTT.